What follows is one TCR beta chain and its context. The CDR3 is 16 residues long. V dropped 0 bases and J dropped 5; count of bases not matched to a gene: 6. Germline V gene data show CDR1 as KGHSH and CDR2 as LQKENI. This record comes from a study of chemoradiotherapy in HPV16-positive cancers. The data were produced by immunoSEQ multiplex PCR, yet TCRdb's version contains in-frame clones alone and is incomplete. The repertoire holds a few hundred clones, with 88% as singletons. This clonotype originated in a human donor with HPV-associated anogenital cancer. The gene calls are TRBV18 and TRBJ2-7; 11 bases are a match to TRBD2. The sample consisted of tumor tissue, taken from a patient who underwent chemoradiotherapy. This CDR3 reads CASSPPTTSGDNEQYF. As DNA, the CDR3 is TGTGCCAGCTCACCACCGACGACTAGCGGGGACAACGAGCAGTACTTC.